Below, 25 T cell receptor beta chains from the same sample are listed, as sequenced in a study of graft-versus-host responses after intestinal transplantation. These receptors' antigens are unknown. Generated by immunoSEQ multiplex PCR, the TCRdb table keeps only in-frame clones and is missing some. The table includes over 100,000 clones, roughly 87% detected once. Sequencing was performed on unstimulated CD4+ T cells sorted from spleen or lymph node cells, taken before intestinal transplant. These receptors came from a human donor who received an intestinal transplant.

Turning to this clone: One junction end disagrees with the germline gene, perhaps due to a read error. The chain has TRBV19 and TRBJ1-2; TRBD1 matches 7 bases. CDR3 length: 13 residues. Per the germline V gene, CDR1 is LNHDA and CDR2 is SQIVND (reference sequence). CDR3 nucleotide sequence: TGTGCCAGTAGTGTAGACAGGGATGGTGGCTACACCTTC. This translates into CASSVDRDGGYTF.

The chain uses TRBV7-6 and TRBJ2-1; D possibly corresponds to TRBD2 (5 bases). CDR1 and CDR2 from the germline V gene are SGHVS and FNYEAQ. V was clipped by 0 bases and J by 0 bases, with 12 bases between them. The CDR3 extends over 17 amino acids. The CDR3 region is CASSLAPRGISYNEQFF. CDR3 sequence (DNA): TGTGCCAGCAGCTTAGCGCCCCGGGGAATCTCCTACAATGAGCAGTTCTTC.

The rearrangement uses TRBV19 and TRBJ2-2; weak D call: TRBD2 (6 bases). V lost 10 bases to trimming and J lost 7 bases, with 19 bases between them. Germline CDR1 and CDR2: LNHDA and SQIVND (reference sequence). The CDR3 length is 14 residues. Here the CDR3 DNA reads TGTGCCACCCTTGACGGGAGCGTGGGCGGGGAGCTGTTTTTT. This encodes CATLDGSVGGELFF. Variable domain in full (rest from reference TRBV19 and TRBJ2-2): DGGITQSPKYLFRKEGQNVTLSCEQNLNHDAMYWYRQDPGQGLRLIYYSQIVNDFQKGDIAEGYSVSREKKESFPLTVTSAQKNPTAFYLCATLDGSVGGELFFGEGSRLTVL.

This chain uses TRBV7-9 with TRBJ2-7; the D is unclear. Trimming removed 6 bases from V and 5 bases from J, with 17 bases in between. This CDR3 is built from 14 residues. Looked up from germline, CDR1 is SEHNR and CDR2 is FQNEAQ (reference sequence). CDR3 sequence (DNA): TGTGCCAGCAGTTTTCGCGGACGTCCTCACGAGCAGTACTTC. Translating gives CASSFRGRPHEQYF.

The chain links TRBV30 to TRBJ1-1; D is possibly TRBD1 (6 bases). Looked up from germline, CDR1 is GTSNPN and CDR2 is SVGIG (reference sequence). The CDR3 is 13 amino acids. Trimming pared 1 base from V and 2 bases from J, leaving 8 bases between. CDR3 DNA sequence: TGTGCCTGGAGTGGGACAGCCAACACTGAAGCTTTCTTT. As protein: CAWSGTANTEAFF.

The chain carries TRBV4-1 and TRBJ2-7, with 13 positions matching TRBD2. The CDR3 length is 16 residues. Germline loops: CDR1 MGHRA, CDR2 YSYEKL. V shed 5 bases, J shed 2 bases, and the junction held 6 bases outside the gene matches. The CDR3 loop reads CASSSPTSGGTYEQYF. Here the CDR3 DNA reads TGCGCCAGCAGCTCCCCGACTAGCGGGGGGACCTACGAGCAGTACTTC.

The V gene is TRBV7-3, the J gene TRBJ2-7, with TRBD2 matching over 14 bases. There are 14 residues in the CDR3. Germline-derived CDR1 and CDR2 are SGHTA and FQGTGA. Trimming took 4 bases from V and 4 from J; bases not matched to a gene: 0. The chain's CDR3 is CASSWTSGRYEQYF. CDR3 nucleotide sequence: TGTGCCAGCAGCTGGACTAGCGGGAGGTACGAGCAGTACTTC.

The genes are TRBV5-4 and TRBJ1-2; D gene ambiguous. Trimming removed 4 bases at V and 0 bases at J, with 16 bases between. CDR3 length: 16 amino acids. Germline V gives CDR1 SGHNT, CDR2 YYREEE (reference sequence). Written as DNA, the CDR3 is TGTGCCAGCAGCGGGAAAGTAGGGCAGTCTAACTATGGCTACACCTTC. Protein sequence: CASSGKVGQSNYGYTF.

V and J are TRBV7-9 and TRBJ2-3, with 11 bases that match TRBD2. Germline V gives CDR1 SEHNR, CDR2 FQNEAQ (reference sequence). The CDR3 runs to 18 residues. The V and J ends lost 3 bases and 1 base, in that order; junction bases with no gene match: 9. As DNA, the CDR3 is TGTGCCAGCAGCTTTCTAGCGGGGGGCCCCCGAGGCACAGATACGCAGTATTTT. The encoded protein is CASSFLAGGPRGTDTQYF. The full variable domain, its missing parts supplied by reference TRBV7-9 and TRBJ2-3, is DTGVSQNPRHKITKRGQNVTFRCDPISEHNRLYWYRQTLGQGPEFLTYFQNEAQLEKSRLLSDRFSAERPKGSFSTLEIQRTEQGDSAMYLCASSFLAGGPRGTDTQYFGPGTRLTVL.

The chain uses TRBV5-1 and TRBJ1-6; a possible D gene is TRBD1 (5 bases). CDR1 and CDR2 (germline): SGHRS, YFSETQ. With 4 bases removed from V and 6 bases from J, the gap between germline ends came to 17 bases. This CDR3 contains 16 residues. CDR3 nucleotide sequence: TGCGCCAGCAGCGCAACGAAGGGGAGGATTAATTCACCCCTCCACTTT. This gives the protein CASSATKGRINSPLHF.

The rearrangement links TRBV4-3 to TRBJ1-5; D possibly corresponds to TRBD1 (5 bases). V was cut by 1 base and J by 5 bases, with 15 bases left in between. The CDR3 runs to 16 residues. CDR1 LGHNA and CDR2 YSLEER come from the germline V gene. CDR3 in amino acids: CASSQAAQGGDQPQHF. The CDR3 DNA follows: TGCGCCAGCAGCCAAGCGGCTCAGGGAGGCGATCAGCCCCAGCATTTT.

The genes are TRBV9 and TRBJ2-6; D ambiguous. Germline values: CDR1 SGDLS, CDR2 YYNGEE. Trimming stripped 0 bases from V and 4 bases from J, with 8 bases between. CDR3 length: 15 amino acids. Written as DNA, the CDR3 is TGTGCCAGCAGCGTAGTAAGGGCCGGGGCCAACGTCCTGACTTTC. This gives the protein CASSVVRAGANVLTF.

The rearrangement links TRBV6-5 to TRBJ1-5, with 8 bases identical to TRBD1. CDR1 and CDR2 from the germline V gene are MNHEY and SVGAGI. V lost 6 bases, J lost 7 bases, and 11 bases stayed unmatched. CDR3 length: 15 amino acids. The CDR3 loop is CASRRNQGARQPQHF. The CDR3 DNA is TGTGCCAGCAGACGAAATCAGGGGGCGCGACAGCCCCAGCATTTT.

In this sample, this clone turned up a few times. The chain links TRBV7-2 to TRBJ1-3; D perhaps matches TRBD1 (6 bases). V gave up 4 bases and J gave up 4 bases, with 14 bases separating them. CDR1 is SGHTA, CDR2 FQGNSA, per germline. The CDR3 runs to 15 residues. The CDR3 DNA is TGTGCCAGCAGCTCCCCGACAGGTAGAGGAAACACCATATATTTT. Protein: CASSSPTGRGNTIYF.

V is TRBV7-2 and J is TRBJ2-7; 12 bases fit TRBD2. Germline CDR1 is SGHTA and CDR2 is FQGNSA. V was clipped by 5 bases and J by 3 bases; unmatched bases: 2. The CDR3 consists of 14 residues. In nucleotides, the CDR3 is TGTGCCAGCAGCCGGACTAGCGGGAACTACGAGCAGTACTTC. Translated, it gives CASSRTSGNYEQYF.

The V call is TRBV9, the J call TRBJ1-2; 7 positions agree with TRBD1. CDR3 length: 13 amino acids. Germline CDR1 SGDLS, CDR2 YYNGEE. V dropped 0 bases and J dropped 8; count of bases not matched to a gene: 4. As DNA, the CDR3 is TGTGCCAGCAGCGTAGGGGCAGGGGGAGGCTACACCTTC. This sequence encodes CASSVGAGGGYTF.

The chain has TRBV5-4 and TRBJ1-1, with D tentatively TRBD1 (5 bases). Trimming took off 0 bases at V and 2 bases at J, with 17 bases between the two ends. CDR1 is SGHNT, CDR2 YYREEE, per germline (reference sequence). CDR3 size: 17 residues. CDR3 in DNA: TGTGCCAGCAGCTTGGTCATTGGGACTCCATCCAACACTGAAGCTTTCTTT. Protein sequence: CASSLVIGTPSNTEAFF. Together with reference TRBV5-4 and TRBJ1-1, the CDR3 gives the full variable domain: ETGVTQSPTHLIKTRGQQVTLRCSSQSGHNTVSWYQQALGQGPQFIFQYYREEENGRGNFPPRFSGLQFPNYSSELNVNALELDDSALYLCASSLVIGTPSNTEAFFGQGTRLTVV.

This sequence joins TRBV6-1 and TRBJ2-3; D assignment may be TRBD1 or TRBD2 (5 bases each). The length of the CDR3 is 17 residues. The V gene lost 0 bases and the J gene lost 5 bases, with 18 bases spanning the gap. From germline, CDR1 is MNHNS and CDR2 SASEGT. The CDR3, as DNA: TGTGCCAGCAGTGAAGCGTACCGGGGCCGACTCGGAGATACGCAGTATTTT. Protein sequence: CASSEAYRGRLGDTQYF.

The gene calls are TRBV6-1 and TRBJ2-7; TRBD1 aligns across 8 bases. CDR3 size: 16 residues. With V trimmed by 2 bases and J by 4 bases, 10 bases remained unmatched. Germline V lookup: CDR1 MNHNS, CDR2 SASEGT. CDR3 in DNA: TGTGCCAGCAGTGAAAAAGGTGACAGGGGAGGTTACGAGCAGTACTTC. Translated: CASSEKGDRGGYEQYF.

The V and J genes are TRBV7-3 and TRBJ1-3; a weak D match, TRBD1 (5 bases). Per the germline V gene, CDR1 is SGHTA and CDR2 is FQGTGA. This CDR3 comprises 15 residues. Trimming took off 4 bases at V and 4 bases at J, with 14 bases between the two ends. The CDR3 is CASSSSGAGGNTIYF. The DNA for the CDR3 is TGTGCCAGCAGCTCGTCCGGGGCCGGAGGAAACACCATATATTTT.

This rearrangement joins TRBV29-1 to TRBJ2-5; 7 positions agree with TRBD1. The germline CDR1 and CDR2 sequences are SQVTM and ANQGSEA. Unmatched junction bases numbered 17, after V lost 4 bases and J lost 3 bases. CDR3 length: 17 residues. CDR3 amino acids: CSVVPPPGTDQEETQYF. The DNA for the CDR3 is TGCAGCGTTGTGCCTCCCCCCGGGACAGATCAAGAAGAGACCCAGTACTTC. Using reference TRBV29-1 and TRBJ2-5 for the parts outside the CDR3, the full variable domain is SAVISQKPSRDICQRGTSLTIQCQVDSQVTMMFWYRQQPGQSLTLIATANQGSEATYESGFVIDKFPISRPNLTFSTLTVSNMSPEDSSIYLCSVVPPPGTDQEETQYFGPGTRLLVL.

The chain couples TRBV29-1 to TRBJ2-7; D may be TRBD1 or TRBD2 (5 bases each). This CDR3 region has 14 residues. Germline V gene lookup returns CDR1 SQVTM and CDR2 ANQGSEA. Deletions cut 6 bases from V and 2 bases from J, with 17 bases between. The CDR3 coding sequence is TGCAGCGTCGGGACCCGGTGGGAGACCTACGAGCAGTACTTC. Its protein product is CSVGTRWETYEQYF.

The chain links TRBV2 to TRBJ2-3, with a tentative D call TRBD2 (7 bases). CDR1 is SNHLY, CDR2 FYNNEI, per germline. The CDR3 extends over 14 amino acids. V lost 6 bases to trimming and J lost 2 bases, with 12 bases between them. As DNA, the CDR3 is TGTGCCAGCAGGGGGGGGCCCTACACAGATACGCAGTATTTT. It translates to CASRGGPYTDTQYF.

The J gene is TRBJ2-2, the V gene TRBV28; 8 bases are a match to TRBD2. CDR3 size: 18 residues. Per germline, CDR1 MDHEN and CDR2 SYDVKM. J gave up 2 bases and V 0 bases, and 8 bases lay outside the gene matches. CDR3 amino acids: CASSLWIAGRANTGELFF. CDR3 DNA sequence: TGTGCCAGCAGTTTATGGATAGCGGGAAGAGCAAACACCGGGGAGCTGTTTTTT.

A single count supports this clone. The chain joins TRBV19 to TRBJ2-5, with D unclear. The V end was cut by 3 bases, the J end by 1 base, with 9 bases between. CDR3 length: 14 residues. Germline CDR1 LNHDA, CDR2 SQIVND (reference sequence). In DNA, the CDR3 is TGTGCCAGTAGTATGTTCAGGTCCCAAGAGACCCAGTACTTC. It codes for CASSMFRSQETQYF.